The rows below give T cell receptor beta chains drawn from one sample of a study of T cell responses to AZD1222 COVID-19 vaccine. Sequencing used immunoSEQ multiplex PCR; TCRdb keeps in-frame clones, though not all of them. Of around 65,000 clones listed, 65% to 80% are singletons. This specimen consisted of peripheral blood, obtained on day 0 of AZD1222 vaccination. The receptors here all came from an adult in good health. Both conserved end residues are part of each CDR3. Fields, in order: D gene, J gene, V gene, clone size, CDR3 DNA, CDR3 protein. D genes are given only for firm matches. Size values are once, few and many counts, or a class for expanded clones, and some rows have none.

>.|TRBJ1-2|TRBV19|.
TGTGCCAGTAGTTCCCGTCAAGGACAGCCAGCTAACTATGGCTACACCTTC
CASSSRQGQPANYGYTF
>.|TRBJ1-1|TRBV29-1|.
TGCAGCGTTGATAGGCAGACCCATGAAGCTTTCTTT
CSVDRQTHEAFF
>.|TRBJ2-4|TRBV6-2/TRBV6-3|.
TGTGCCAGCAGTCCCCCGGCGGTGGAGCTCCTAGCCAAAAACATTCAGTACTTC
CASSPPAVELLAKNIQYF
>.|TRBJ2-2|TRBV9|.
TGTGCCAGCAGCCCCCATAGTACTTCCACCGGGGAGCTGTTTTTT
CASSPHSTSTGELFF
>TRBD1|TRBJ2-7|TRBV5-1|.
TGCGCCAGCAGTGCACAGGGGTTCTACGAGCAGTACTTC
CASSAQGFYEQYF
>.|TRBJ1-3|TRBV6-5|.
TGTGCCAGCAGCCCAGACGGAAACTCTGGAAACACCATATATTTT
CASSPDGNSGNTIYF
>TRBD1|TRBJ2-1|TRBV9|.
TGTGCCAGCAGCGCCCTCGACAGGGCCGATGAGCAGTTCTTC
CASSALDRADEQFF
>TRBD2|TRBJ2-7|TRBV28|.
TGTGCCAGCAGCGCCAGCGCGGGGGGGCCTCAGGAGCAGTACTTC
CASSASAGGPQEQYF
>TRBD1|TRBJ1-2|TRBV11-2|.
TGTGCCAGCAGCTTAGACTTAGGGGGCTCCTTGGGCTACACCTTC
CASSLDLGGSLGYTF
>.|TRBJ1-1|TRBV3-1/TRBV3-2|.
TGTGCCAGCAGCCAGTCTAACAGACACTCCGGGGGCACTGAAGCTTTCTTT
CASSQSNRHSGGTEAFF
>.|TRBJ2-3|TRBV7-8|.
TGTGCCAGCAGCTTAAAGGGCGCGGCTACGCAGTATTTT
CASSLKGAATQYF
>.|TRBJ1-1|TRBV5-1|.
TGCGCCAGCAGACAAAACCAGGGTTGGACTGAAGCTTTCTTT
CASRQNQGWTEAFF
>.|TRBJ1-5|TRBV9|.
TGTGCCAGCAGCCCAGGGGTAGTGGGCAATCAGCCCCAGCATTTT
CASSPGVVGNQPQHF
>TRBD2|TRBJ2-7|TRBV28|.
TGTGCCAGCAGTTTGTTTCAGCATCACGGGGGGGCCTCCTACGAGCAGTACTTC
CASSLFQHHGGASYEQYF
>TRBD1|TRBJ2-3|TRBV18|.
TGTGCCAGCTCACCCCGAGGGGGCGGCACAGATACGCAGTATTTT
CASSPRGGGTDTQYF
>.|TRBJ1-6|TRBV28|once
TGTGCCAGCAGTTGGAGGAGCTCCTATAATTCACCCCTCCACTTT
CASSWRSSYNSPLHF
>.|TRBJ1-2|TRBV27|.
TGTGCCAGCAGTCTGCAGGGGAGGGGCTATGGCTACACCTTC
CASSLQGRGYGYTF
>.|TRBJ1-1|TRBV5-8|.
TGTGCCAGCAGCTTCAACACTGAAGCTTTCTTT
CASSFNTEAFF
>.|TRBJ2-2|TRBV5-1|once
TGCGCCAGCAGGAAACAGGAGAACACCGGGGAGCTGTTTTTT
CASRKQENTGELFF
>.|TRBJ1-1|TRBV9|.
TGTGCCAGCAGCGTAGTGGGTGCAGGGGCCTCTGAAGCTTTCTTT
CASSVVGAGASEAFF
>.|TRBJ1-2|TRBV2|.
TGTGCCAGCAGTGATCGGGACGGTAGAAGCCTCTATGGCTACACCTTC
CASSDRDGRSLYGYTF
>.|TRBJ1-2|TRBV13|.
TGTGCCAGCAGCTTAGAACTGGGTAGCGGCTACACCTTC
CASSLELGSGYTF
>.|TRBJ1-5|TRBV7-8|.
TGTGCCAGCAGCTCCAGTCGGCGCAATCAGCCCCAGCATTTT
CASSSSRRNQPQHF
>.|TRBJ1-1|TRBV11-2|.
TGTGCCAGCAGCCTAGAGACGACTGAAGCTTTCTTT
CASSLETTEAFF